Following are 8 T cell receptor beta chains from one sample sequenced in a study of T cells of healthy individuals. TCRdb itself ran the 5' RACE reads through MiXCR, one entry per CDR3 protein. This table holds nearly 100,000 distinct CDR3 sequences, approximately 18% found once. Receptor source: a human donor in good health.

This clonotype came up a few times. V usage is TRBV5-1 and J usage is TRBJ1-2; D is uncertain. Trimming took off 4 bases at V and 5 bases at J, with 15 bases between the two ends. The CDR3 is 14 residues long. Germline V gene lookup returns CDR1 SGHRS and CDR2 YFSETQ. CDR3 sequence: CASSLSYGTYGYTF. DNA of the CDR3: TGCGCCAGCAGCCTCTCGTACGGAACTTATGGCTACACCTTC.

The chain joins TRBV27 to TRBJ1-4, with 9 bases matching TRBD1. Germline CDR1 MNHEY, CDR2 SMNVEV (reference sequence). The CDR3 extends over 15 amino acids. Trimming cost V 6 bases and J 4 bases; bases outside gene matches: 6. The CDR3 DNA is TGTGCCAGCAGAAAAGGGGACAGGGTTAATGAAAAACTGTTTTTT. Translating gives CASRKGDRVNEKLFF.

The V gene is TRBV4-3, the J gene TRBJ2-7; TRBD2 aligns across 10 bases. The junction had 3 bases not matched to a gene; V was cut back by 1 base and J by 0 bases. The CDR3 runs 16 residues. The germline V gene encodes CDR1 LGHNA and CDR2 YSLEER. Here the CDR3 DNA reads TGCGCCAGCAGCCAAGGACTAGCGGGCCGCTCCTACGAGCAGTACTTC. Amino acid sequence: CASSQGLAGRSYEQYF.

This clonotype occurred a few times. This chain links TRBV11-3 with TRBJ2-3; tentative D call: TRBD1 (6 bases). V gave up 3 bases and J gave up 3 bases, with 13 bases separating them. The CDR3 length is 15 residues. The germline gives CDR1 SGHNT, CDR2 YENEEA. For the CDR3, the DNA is TGTGCCAGCAGCTTGGGGGTGAGGGGGACAGATACGCAGTATTTT. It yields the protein CASSLGVRGTDTQYF. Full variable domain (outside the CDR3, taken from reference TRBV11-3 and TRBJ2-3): EAGVVQSPRYKIIEKKQPVAFWCNPISGHNTLYWYLQNLGQGPELLIRYENEEAVDDSQLPKDRFSAERLKGVDSTLKIQPAELGDSAVYLCASSLGVRGTDTQYFGPGTRLTVL.

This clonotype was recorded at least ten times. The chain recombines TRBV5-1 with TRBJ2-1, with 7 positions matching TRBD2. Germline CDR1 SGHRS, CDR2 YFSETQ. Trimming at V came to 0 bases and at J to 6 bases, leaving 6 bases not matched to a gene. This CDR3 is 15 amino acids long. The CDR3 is CASSLATSATNEQFF. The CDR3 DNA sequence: TGCGCCAGCAGCTTGGCAACTAGCGCGACCAATGAGCAGTTCTTC. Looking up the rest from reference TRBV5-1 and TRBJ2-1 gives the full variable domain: KAGVTQTPRYLIKTRGQQVTLSCSPISGHRSVSWYQQTPGQGLQFLFEYFSETQRNKGNFPGRFSGRQFSNSRSEMNVSTLELGDSALYLCASSLATSATNEQFFGPGTRLTVL.

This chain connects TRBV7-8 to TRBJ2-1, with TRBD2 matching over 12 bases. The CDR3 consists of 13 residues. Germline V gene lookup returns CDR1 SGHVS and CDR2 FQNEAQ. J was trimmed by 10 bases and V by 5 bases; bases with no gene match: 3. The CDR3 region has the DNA TGTGCCAGCAGCCCCGGACTAGCGGGAGAGCAGTTCTTC. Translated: CASSPGLAGEQFF.

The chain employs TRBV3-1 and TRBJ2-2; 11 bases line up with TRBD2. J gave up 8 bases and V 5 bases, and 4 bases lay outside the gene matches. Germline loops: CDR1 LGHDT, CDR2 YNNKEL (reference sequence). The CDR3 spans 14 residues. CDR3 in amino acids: CASSLLAGAGELFF. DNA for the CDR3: TGTGCCAGCAGCTTACTAGCGGGAGCTGGGGAGCTGTTTTTT.

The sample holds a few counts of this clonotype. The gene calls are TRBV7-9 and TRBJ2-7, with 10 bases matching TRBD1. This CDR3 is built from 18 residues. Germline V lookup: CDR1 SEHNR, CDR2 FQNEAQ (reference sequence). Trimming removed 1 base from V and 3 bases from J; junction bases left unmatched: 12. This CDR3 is CASSLVSISRDRGYEQYF. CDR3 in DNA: TGTGCCAGCAGCTTAGTATCCATCTCCCGGGACAGGGGCTACGAGCAGTACTTC.